This record covers a single T cell receptor (beta chain). The germline gives CDR1 SGHRS, CDR2 YFSETQ. V trimming: 4 bases; J trimming: 4 bases; junction bases outside the gene matches: 12. This CDR3 has 16 amino acids. The data originate from a study of technical replicates of blood from several donors. The data were produced by immunoSEQ multiplex PCR, yet TCRdb's version contains in-frame clones alone and is incomplete. The sample consists of about 80,000 clones, about 89% of them appearing once. Sequencing was carried out using T cells isolated from PBMCs. This clonotype was obtained from a human donor in good health. This rearrangement joins TRBV5-1 to TRBJ2-3; 7 positions agree with TRBD2. The chain's CDR3 is CASSTISGPGADTQYF. The CDR3 DNA is TGCGCCAGCAGCACCATTAGCGGGCCCGGGGCAGATACGCAGTATTTT.